The clone carrying this TCR beta chain was counted only a few times. Between the trimmed V and J ends, which lost 8 bases and 9 bases, there was a span of 26 bases. The CDR3 sequence is 16 residues long. Germline values: CDR1 KGHSY, CDR2 FQNENV. TCRdb processed the RT-PCR reads anew with MiXCR; each CDR3 protein has one entry. The sample includes about 680,000 distinct CDR3 sequences, approximately 15% of them seen just once. This clonotype was sampled from a female donor in good health, serving as a healthy control. Sequencing used memory CD4+ T cells from blood. The chain joins TRBV16 to TRBJ1-5; unclear D gene. The CDR3 region has the DNA TGTGCCAGCGCCACGAGTCAGACGGGAGGAAGGTGGCCCCAGCATTTT. It codes for CASATSQTGGRWPQHF. Looking up the rest from reference TRBV16 and TRBJ1-5 gives the full variable domain: GEEVAQTPKHLVRGEGQKAKLYCAPIKGHSYVFWYQQVLKNEFKFLISFQNENVFDETGMPKERFSAKCLPNSPCSLEIQATKLEDSAVYFCASATSQTGGRWPQHFGDGTRLSIL.